This T cell receptor (beta chain) was obtained from a study of STAT5B mutations in CD4+ large granular lymphocyte leukemia. Study results and limitations: 8/27 top patient clones versus 2/35 control clones were TRBV06-family.

CDR3 length: 13 amino acids. Germline V lookup: CDR1 MNHEY, CDR2 SMNVEV (reference sequence). V shed 5 bases and J shed 5 bases, with 9 bases lying between them. This clone was seen once. Its antigen is unknown. Healthy controls were blood donor buffy coats. The assay was run at survey level. Generated by immunoSEQ multiplex PCR, the TCRdb table keeps only in-frame clones and is missing some. Of 20,000 to 25,000 clones in the sample, 70% to 85% were seen once. The rearrangement uses TRBV27 and TRBJ2-2; perhaps TRBD2 as D (5 bases). Sequenced input: CD4+ T cells from blood buffy coats. This receptor was taken from a human donor in good health. The CDR3 loop is CASSTRGTGELFF. CDR3 coding DNA: TGTGCCAGCAGTACTCGGGGAACCGGGGAGCTGTTTTTT.